What follows is one TCR beta chain and its context. The sample comes from a study of blood T cell repertoires in COVID-19. Some clones are missing from TCRdb's copy, which holds only in-frame ones; the method was immunoSEQ multiplex PCR. Of tens of thousands of clones listed, just over 85% are singletons. Per the germline V gene, CDR1 is SNHLY and CDR2 is FYNNEI. The CDR3 length is 14 residues. Trimming took 7 bases from V and 6 from J; bases not matched to a gene: 5. The sequencing sample was made of peripheral blood. The clonotype originates from a man aged 55 to 69 with acute or convalescent COVID-19. This sequence joins TRBV2 and TRBJ2-2; the match to TRBD2 covers 10 bases. Here the CDR3 reads CASIRTSGPGELFF. The DNA of the CDR3 is TGTGCCAGCATCAGGACTAGCGGACCCGGGGAGCTGTTTTTT.